This T cell receptor beta chain was identified during a study of post-analysis software for immune sequencing data. Study-wide background: The study covered relapsing-remitting, secondary progressive and progressive-relapsing courses of multiple sclerosis. Study findings and constraints: Relative to controls, patients with multiple sclerosis showed significantly lower normalized Chao1 diversity. Relative to controls, patients had five TRBV segments at higher frequency, with TRBV5-6, TRBV5-1 and TRBV20-1 among these.

This CDR3 is built from 15 residues. V was clipped by 5 bases and J by 1 base; unmatched bases: 5. Germline V gives CDR1 MNHNY, CDR2 SVGAGI (reference sequence). TCR beta cDNA libraries included unique molecular identifiers. Once about 0.9 to 11 million T cells were used, roughly 0.5 million cDNA molecules resulted. TCRdb itself ran the PCR reads through MiXCR, one entry per CDR3 protein. The data contain 650,000 to 900,000 distinct CDR3 sequences, under 60% of them singletons. This clonotype was observed once. Its specificity is unknown. The genes are TRBV6-6 and TRBJ1-2; TRBD1 aligns across 9 bases. The clonotype was recovered from a girl between 10 and 17 years old with multiple sclerosis. The specimen sequenced was blood. The CDR3 bases are TGTGCCAGCAGTACCGGGACAGGGATTAACTATGGCTACACCTTC. Protein product: CASSTGTGINYGYTF.